This T cell receptor beta chain was identified during a study of OX40 agonist ivuxolimab in advanced cancers. With regard to the full study: The costimulatory receptor OX40 (CD134) was targeted by ivuxolimab, a fully human IgG2 agonistic monoclonal antibody. Of the roughly 53 patients in dose escalation, approximately 20 had hepatocellular carcinoma, about 15 had melanoma, 9 had renal cell carcinoma and 9 had head and neck cancer. Three dose-escalation patients achieved partial responses, one with hepatocellular carcinoma and two with cutaneous melanoma. Patients were allowed to have had prior anti-PD-1, anti-PD-L1 or anti-CTLA-4 therapy, and roughly two fifths of the dose-escalation patients had been treated with checkpoint inhibitors. The paper reports the monotherapy dose-escalation portion (N = 52 patients) of the phase I ivuxolimab trial. A male proportion of around 83% and a mean age of about 60 years, ranging from about 20 to 79, were recorded for the dose-escalation cohort. Intravenous ivuxolimab was administered to patients every 2 weeks at six dose levels: 0.01, 0.1, 0.3, 1.5, 3 and 10 mg/kg. The purpose of peripheral TCRbeta sequencing was to test whether ivuxolimab changed TCR sequence diversity and led to clonal T-cell expansion.

The trial excluded patients who had a history of autoimmune disease or who were on systemic immunosuppression. Peripheral blood for TCR sequencing was collected from all dose cohorts at baseline, on cycle 4 day 1, and on cycle 7 day 1. Samples came from an open-label, multicenter, first-in-human phase I dose-escalation trial of ivuxolimab. Adults with locally advanced or metastatic melanoma, renal cell carcinoma, hepatocellular carcinoma or head and neck squamous cell carcinoma were enrolled in the trial. Before TCR sequencing, CD4+ T cells and CD8+ T cells from peripheral blood were sorted into separate populations. With regard to this clone: Its recognized antigen is unknown. No much larger clonotype is one base removed from it; base qualities were not supplied.

The investigation overall reported the following: Low levels of normalized T-cell clonal expansion were also seen in some patients who did not respond. Which antigens the clonally expanded peripheral T cells were specific for was not determined. At doses from 0.1 to 3.0 mg/kg, clonal expansion was seen in both CD4+ and CD8+ blood T cells between baseline and week 6. In partial responders in the 0.1-3.0 mg/kg groups, normalized peripheral clonal expansion was found to be among the lowest, especially among CD8+ T cells. After ivuxolimab, more expanded clones were found on average in CD8+ T cells than in CD4+ T cells.

Germline trimming: 0 bases from V, 2 bases from J; junction bases outside gene matches: 5. From a lookup of the germline V gene, CDR1 and CDR2 are SGHRS and YFSETQ. From the cysteine up to the phenylalanine, the CDR3 has a length of 16 residues. CDR3 DNA is the only sequence kept; it has 48 bases, read in frame from the first base. Genomic DNA was isolated from the sorted cells so that the TCRbeta CDR3 region could be sequenced. The immunoSEQ Assay was used to sequence the TCRbeta CDR3 regions. TCRdb took this table from immuneACCESS and kept in-frame rearrangements with V and J called. Such tables lack part of the clones; where checked against another copy, unresolved V genes explain under half of the gap, and the rest is unexplained. The sample records approximately 66,000 clones, roughly 88% of which are singletons. The ten most abundant clones make up 0.45% to 0.6% of the sample.

The source is an adult with an advanced solid tumor such as melanoma, head and neck, liver or kidney cancer. In this chain, TRBV5-1 is recombined with TRBJ1-3, with TRBD1 matching 7 junction bases. Sample: CD4+ or CD8+ T cells sorted from blood, taken in a trial of the OX40 agonist ivuxolimab. The DNA reads as follows: TGCGCCAGCAGCTTGGGGACAGGAGCAACTGGAAACACCATATATTTT. Translated, this gives CASSLGTGATGNTIYF.